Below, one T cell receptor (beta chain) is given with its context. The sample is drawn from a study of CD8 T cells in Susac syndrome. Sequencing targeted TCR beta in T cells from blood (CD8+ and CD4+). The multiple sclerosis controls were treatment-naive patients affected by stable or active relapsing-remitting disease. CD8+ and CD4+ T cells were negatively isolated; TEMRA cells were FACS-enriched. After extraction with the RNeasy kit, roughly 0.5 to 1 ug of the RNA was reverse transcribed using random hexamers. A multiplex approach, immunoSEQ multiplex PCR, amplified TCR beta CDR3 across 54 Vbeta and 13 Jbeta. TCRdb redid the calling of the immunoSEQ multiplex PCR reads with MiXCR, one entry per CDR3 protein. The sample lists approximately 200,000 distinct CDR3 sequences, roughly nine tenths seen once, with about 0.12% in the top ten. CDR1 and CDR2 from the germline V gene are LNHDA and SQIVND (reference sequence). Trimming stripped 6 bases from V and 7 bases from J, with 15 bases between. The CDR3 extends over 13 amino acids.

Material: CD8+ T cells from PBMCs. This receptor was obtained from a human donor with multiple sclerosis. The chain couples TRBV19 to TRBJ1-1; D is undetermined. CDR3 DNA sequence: TGTGCCAGTAGGAGAGCCGCATACGATGAAGCTTTCTTT. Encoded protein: CASRRAAYDEAFF. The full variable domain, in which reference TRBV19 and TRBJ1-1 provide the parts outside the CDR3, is DGGITQSPKYLFRKEGQNVTLSCEQNLNHDAMYWYRQDPGQGLRLIYYSQIVNDFQKGDIAEGYSVSREKKESFPLTVTSAQKNPTAFYLCASRRAAYDEAFFGQGTRLTVV.